Below are 14 T cell receptor beta chains sequenced from a single sample in a study of a mutant IDH1 vaccine in newly diagnosed glioma. Time point: week 35, safety follow-up. In the vaccine, a single dose held 300 ug of the mutant IDH1 20-mer peptide, along with topical imiquimod. No cognate antigen is known for these TCRs. TCRdb's copy holds only in-frame clones and misses some; the assay was immunoSEQ multiplex PCR. The sample includes about 31,000 clones, roughly 80% of them seen just once. Sequencing used PBMCs, obtained from a glioma patient whose treatment included an IDH1 peptide vaccine. The receptor set was obtained from a man aged 25 to 40 with glioma.

A single count supports this clone. This sequence joins TRBV5-5 and TRBJ2-7, with 10 bases identical to TRBD1. V shed 3 bases, J shed 5 bases, and the junction held 8 bases outside the gene matches. The length of the CDR3 is 15 residues. Germline loops: CDR1 SGHKS, CDR2 YYEKEE (reference sequence). CDR3 DNA: TGTGCCAGCAGCTGGGGCGCGGGACAGGGGAACGAGCAGTACTTC. Translating it yields CASSWGAGQGNEQYF.

V gene TRBV30 combines with J gene TRBJ2-1; possible D gene TRBD1, 7 bases. The V end was cut by 4 bases, the J end by 7 bases, with 17 bases between. CDR1 and CDR2 (germline): GTSNPN, SVGIG (reference sequence). This CDR3 is built from 14 residues. DNA for the CDR3: TGTGCCTGGACCCAGGGGGGAGGCTTTAATGAGCAGTTCTTC. Encoded protein: CAWTQGGGFNEQFF.

The chain couples TRBV19 to TRBJ1-5; D unresolved. The CDR3 has 16 residues. Germline assignment: CDR1 LNHDA and CDR2 SQIVND (reference sequence). Trimming shortened V by 3 bases and J by 3 bases, and 15 bases separated the two germline ends. CDR3 region: CASSMEGSHLNQPQHF. CDR3 DNA: TGTGCCAGTAGTATGGAGGGCAGTCATCTCAATCAGCCCCAGCATTTT.

The V gene is TRBV18, the J gene TRBJ2-5; D gene uncertain. In germline, CDR1 is KGHSH, CDR2 LQKENI. V was cut by 6 bases and J by 4 bases, with 12 bases left in between. This CDR3 has 13 residues. The CDR3, as DNA: TGTGCCAGCTCCCAGAGTCAGCGAGAGACCCAGTACTTC. It encodes CASSQSQRETQYF.

The chain is built from TRBV19 and TRBJ2-7; 7 nucleotides line up with TRBD1. Germline assignment: CDR1 LNHDA and CDR2 SQIVND (reference sequence). The CDR3 has 13 residues. Unmatched junction bases numbered 4, after V lost 5 bases and J lost 3 bases. CDR3 sequence reads: CASSLQGNYEQYF. The CDR3 DNA is TGTGCCAGTAGTCTACAGGGGAACTACGAGCAGTACTTC.

This chain joins TRBV27 and TRBJ2-5; 11 nucleotides align to TRBD2. The length of the CDR3 is 14 residues. The V segment lost 5 bases and the J segment 7 bases; nucleotides outside the gene matches: 6. Germline V gene lookup returns CDR1 MNHEY and CDR2 SMNVEV (reference sequence). The CDR3 DNA is TGTGCCAGCAGTCTAGCGGGAGGTAGGGCGACCCAGTACTTC. It codes for CASSLAGGRATQYF.

The chain joins TRBV9 to TRBJ1-3; D is possibly TRBD1 (5 bases). The V end lost 3 bases, the J end lost 0 bases, and 13 bases lay between the germline ends. The germline gives CDR1 SGDLS, CDR2 YYNGEE. The CDR3 is 16 residues long. The DNA of the CDR3 is TGTGCCAGCAGCGCAGGGCAGCTTAGCTCTGGAAACACCATATATTTT. Translating gives CASSAGQLSSGNTIYF.

The chain recombines TRBV12-5 with TRBJ2-7; TRBD2 matches 9 bases. The germline gives CDR1 LGHNT, CDR2 FRNRAP. J lost 5 bases, V lost 10 bases, and 12 bases had no gene match. The CDR3 sequence is 14 residues long. CDR3 in DNA: TGTGCTACCCAGGAGGGAGCGGGAGGCCACGAGCAGTACTTC. The encoded protein is CATQEGAGGHEQYF.

V usage is TRBV5-6 and J usage is TRBJ2-2; no definite D call. The V gene's germline CDR1 is SGHDT and CDR2 YYEEEE. The CDR3 runs 16 residues. V lost 4 bases, J lost 0 bases, and 13 bases lay in between. CDR3: CASSRAGRANTGELFF. The CDR3 DNA reads as TGTGCCAGCAGCCGCGCTGGCAGAGCGAACACCGGGGAGCTGTTTTTT.

This chain connects TRBV19 to TRBJ1-1, with D unclear. CDR3 size: 13 residues. V was cut by 1 base and J by 8 bases, with 11 bases left in between. Germline CDR1 reads LNHDA; CDR2 reads SQIVND (reference sequence). The CDR3 DNA is TGTGCCAGTAGTATAGCCCCGCTCTTCGAAGCTTTCTTT. Its protein product is CASSIAPLFEAFF.

V gene TRBV5-6 combines with J gene TRBJ2-7, with 9 bases fitting TRBD1. CDR3 size: 13 residues. J lost 9 bases, V lost 4 bases, and 8 bases had no gene match. Germline CDR1 and CDR2: SGHDT and YYEEEE. The CDR3 nucleotides read TGTGCCAGCAGCCGGGACAGGGAACGGAGGCAGTACTTC. Translation: CASSRDRERRQYF.

V is TRBV27 and J is TRBJ2-7; tentatively, D is TRBD2 (6 bases). This CDR3 region has 14 residues. Deletions cut 6 bases from V and 7 bases from J, with 19 bases between. CDR1 and CDR2 from the germline V gene are MNHEY and SMNVEV (reference sequence). CDR3 sequence reads: CASRPGTSGREQYF. The CDR3 DNA follows: TGTGCCAGCAGACCCGGGACGTCTGGGAGGGAGCAGTACTTC.

The rearrangement joins TRBV29-1 to TRBJ1-6, with unresolved D. Germline V gives CDR1 SQVTM, CDR2 ANQGSEA. V was trimmed by 5 bases and J by 6 bases, leaving 11 bases between them. The CDR3 extends over 13 amino acids. The CDR3: CSVQSGSNSPLHF. The CDR3 DNA follows: TGCAGCGTTCAATCCGGTAGTAATTCACCCCTCCACTTT.

DNA of the CDR3: TGCAGCGTTGACGGACAGGGTAACTATGGCTACACCTTC. Its protein product is CSVDGQGNYGYTF. The V and J genes are TRBV29-1 and TRBJ1-2, with 8 bases lining up with TRBD1. The CDR3 sequence is 13 residues long. V lost 3 bases, J lost 1 base, and 1 base stayed unmatched. CDR1 is SQVTM and CDR2 is ANQGSEA in the germline V gene. Complete variable domain (other parts from reference TRBV29-1 and TRBJ1-2): SAVISQKPSRDICQRGTSLTIQCQVDSQVTMMFWYRQQPGQSLTLIATANQGSEATYESGFVIDKFPISRPNLTFSTLTVSNMSPEDSSIYLCSVDGQGNYGYTFGSGTRLTVV.